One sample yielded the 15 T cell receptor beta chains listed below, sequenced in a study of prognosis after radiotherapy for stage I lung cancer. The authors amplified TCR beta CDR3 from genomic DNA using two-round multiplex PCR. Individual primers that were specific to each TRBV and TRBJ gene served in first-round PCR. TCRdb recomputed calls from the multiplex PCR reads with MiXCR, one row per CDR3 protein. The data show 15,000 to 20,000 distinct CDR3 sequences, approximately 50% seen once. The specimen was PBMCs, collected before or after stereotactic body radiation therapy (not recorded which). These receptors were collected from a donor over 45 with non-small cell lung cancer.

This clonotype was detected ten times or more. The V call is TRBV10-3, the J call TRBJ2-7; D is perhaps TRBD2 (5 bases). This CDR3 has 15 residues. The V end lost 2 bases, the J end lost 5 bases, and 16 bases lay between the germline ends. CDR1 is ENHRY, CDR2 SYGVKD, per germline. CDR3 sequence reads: CAISEVARESHEQYF. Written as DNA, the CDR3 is TGTGCCATCAGTGAGGTGGCTAGGGAGTCCCACGAGCAGTACTTC.

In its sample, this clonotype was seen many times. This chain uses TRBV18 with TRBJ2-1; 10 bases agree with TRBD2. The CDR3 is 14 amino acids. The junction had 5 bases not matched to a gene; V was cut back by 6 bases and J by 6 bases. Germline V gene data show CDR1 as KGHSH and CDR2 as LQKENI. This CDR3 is CASSGAGGPNEQFF. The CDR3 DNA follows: TGTGCCAGCTCGGGAGCGGGAGGGCCCAATGAGCAGTTCTTC.

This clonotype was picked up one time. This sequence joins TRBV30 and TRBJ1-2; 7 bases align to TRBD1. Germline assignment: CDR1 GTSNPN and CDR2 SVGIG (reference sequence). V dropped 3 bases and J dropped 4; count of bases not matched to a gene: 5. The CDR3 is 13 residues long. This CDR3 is CAWRGTETYGYTF. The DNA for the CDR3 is TGTGCCTGGAGAGGGACAGAGACCTATGGCTACACCTTC.

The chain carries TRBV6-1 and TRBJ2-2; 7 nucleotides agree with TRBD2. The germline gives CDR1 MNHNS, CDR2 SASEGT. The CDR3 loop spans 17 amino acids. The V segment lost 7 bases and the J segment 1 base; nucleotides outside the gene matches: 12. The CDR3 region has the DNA TGTGCCAGCATCCCCCCGGCGGGGGAGGTGAACACCGGGGAGCTGTTTTTT. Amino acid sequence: CASIPPAGEVNTGELFF.

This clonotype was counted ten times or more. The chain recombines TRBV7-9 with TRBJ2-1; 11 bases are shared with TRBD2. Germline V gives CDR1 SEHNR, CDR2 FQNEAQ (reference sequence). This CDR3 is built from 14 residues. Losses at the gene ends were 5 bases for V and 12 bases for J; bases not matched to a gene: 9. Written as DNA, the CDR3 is TGTGCCAGCAGCCCGACGGTAGCGGGAGGGGGGCAGTTCTTC. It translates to CASSPTVAGGGQFF. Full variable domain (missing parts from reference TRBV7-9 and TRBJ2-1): DTGVSQNPRHKITKRGQNVTFRCDPISEHNRLYWYRQTLGQGPEFLTYFQNEAQLEKSRLLSDRFSAERPKGSFSTLEIQRTEQGDSAMYLCASSPTVAGGGQFFGPGTRLTVL.

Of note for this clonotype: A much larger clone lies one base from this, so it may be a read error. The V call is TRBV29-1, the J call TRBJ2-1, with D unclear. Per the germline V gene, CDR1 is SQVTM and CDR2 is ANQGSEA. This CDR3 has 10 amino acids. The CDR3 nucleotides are TGCAGCGTTGGATTCCATGATCAGTTCTTC. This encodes CSVGFHDQFF.

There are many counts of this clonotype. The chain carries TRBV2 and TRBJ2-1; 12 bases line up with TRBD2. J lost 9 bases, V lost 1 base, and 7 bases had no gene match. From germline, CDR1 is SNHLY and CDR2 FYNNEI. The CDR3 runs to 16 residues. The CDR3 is CASSEGLAGGKFEQFF. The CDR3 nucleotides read TGTGCCAGCAGTGAAGGTCTAGCGGGAGGGAAGTTTGAGCAGTTCTTC.

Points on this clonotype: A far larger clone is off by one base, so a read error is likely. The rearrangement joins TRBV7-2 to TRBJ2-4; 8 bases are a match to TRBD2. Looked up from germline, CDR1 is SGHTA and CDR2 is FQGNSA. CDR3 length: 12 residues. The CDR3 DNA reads TGTGCCAGCAGCATGAGGAGCGGGAGAGCGATCTTC. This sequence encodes CASSMRSGRAIF.

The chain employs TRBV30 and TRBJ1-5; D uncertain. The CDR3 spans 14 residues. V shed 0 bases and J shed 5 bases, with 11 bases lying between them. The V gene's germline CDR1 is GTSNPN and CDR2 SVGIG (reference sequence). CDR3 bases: TGTGCCTGGAGTGTAGGCACCCGCGATCAGCCCCAGCATTTT. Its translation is CAWSVGTRDQPQHF.

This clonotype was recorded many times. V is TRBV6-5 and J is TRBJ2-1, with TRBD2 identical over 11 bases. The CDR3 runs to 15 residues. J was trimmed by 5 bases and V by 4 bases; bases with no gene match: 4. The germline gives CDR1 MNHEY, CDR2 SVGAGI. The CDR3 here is CASSSTSGSHNEQFF. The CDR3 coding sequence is TGTGCCAGCAGTTCTACTAGCGGGAGTCACAATGAGCAGTTCTTC.

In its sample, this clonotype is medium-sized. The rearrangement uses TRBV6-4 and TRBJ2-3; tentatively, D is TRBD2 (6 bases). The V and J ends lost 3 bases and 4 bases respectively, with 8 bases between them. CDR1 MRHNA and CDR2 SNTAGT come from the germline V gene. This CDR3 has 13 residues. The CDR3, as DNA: TGTGCCAGCAGTGAGGAGGGATCAGATACGCAGTATTTT. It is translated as CASSEEGSDTQYF.

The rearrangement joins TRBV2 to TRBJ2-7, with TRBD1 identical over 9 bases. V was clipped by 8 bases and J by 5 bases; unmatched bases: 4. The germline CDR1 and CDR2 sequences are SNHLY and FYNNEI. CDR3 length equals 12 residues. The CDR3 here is CASGTGLNEQYF. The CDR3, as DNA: TGTGCCAGCGGGACAGGGCTAAACGAGCAGTACTTC.

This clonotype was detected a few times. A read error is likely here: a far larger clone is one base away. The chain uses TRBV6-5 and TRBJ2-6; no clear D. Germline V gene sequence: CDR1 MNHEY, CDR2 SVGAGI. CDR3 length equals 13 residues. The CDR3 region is CAGSYFGANVLTF. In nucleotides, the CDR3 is TGTGCCGGCAGTTACTTTGGGGCCAACGTCCTGACTTTC.

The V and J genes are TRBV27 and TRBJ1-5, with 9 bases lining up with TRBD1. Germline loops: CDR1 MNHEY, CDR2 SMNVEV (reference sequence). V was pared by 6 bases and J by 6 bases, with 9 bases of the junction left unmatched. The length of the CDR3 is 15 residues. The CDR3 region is CASSPRTGVSQPQHF. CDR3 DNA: TGTGCCAGCAGCCCACGGACAGGGGTGTCTCAGCCCCAGCATTTT.

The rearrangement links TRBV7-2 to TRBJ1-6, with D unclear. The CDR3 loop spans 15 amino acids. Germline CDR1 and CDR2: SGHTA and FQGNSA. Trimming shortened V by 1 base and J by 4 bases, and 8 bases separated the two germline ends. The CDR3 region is CASSLVSRYNSPLHF. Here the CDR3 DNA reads TGTGCCAGCAGCTTAGTTTCCCGGTATAATTCACCCCTCCACTTT.